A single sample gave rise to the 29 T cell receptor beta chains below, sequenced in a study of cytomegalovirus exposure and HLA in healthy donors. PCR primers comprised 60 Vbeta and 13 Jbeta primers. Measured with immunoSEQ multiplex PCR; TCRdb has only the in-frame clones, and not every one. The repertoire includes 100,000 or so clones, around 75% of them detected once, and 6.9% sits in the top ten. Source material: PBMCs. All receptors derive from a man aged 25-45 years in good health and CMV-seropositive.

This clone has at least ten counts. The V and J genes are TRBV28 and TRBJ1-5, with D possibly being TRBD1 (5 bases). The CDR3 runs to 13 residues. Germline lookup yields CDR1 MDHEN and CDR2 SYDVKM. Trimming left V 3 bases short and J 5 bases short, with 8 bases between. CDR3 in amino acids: CASSLTVYQPQHF. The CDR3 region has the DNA TGTGCCAGCAGTTTGACAGTTTATCAGCCCCAGCATTTT.

In DNA, the CDR3 is TGTGCCAGCAGCGTAGGCGGGGGGGCGGGAGAGACCCAGTACTTC. It encodes CASSVGGGAGETQYF. V is TRBV9 and J is TRBJ2-5; 9 positions match TRBD2. There are 15 residues in the CDR3. The ends lost 0 bases at V and 4 bases at J; junction bases unmatched: 4. Germline V CDR1 and CDR2: SGDLS, YYNGEE.

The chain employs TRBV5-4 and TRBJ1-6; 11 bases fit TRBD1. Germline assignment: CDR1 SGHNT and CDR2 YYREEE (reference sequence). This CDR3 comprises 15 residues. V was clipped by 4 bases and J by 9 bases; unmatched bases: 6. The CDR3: CASSTDRGRVSPLHF. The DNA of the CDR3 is TGTGCCAGCAGCACGGACAGGGGGCGCGTTTCACCCCTCCACTTT.

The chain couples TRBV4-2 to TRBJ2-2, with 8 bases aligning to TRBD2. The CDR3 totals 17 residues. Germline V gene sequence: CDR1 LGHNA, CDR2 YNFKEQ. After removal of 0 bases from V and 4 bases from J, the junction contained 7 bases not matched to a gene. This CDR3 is CASSQDGAGGRTGELFF. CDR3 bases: TGTGCCAGCAGCCAAGATGGGGCGGGGGGTCGCACCGGGGAGCTGTTTTTT.

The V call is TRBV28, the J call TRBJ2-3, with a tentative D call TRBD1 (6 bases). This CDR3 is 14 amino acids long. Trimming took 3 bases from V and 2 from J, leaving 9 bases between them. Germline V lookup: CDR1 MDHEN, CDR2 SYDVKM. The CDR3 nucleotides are TGTGCCAGCAGTTTTGACAGGACCACAGATACGCAGTATTTT. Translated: CASSFDRTTDTQYF.

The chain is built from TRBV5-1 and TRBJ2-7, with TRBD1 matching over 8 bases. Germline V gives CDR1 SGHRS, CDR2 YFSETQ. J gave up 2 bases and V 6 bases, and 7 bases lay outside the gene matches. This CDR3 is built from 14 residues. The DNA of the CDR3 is TGCGCCAGCACCTTACAGGGGGATGCCTACGAGCAGTACTTC. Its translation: CASTLQGDAYEQYF.

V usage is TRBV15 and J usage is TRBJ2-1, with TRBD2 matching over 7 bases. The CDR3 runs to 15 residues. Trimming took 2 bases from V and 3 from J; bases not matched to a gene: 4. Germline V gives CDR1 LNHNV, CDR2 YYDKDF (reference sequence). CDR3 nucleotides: TGTGCCACCAGCAGACTCACTAGCGACTACAATGAGCAGTTCTTC. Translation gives CATSRLTSDYNEQFF.

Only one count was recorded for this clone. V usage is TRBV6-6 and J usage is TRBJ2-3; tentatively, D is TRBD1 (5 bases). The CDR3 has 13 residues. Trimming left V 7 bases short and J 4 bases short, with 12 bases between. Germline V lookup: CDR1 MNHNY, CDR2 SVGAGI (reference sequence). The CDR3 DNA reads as TGTGCCAGCACCCTAAGGGGTGCAGATACGCAGTATTTT. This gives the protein CASTLRGADTQYF.

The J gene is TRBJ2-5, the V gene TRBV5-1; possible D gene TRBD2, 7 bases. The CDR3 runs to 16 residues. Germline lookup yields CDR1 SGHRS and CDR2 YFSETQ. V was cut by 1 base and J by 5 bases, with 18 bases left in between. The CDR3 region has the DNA TGCGCCAGCAGCTTGCGGCCCCGGGGGGCGGGTGAGACCCAGTACTTC. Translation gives CASSLRPRGAGETQYF.

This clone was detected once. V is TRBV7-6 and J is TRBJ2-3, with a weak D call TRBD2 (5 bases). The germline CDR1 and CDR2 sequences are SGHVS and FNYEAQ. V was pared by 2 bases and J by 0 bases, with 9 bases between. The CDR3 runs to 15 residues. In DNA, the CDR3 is TGTGCCAGCAGCTTAAATACGGGAAGCACAGATACGCAGTATTTT. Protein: CASSLNTGSTDTQYF.

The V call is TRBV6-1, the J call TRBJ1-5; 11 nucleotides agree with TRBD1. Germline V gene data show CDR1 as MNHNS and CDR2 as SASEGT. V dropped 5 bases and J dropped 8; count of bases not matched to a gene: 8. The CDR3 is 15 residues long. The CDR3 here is CASSPRGQGVKPQHF. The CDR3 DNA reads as TGTGCCAGCAGTCCCAGGGGACAGGGGGTAAAGCCCCAGCATTTT.

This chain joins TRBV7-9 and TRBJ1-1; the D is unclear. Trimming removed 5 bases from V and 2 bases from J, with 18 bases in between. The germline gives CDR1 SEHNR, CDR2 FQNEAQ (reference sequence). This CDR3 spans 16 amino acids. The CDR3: CASSRGAKTRNTEAFF. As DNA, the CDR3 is TGTGCCAGCAGCCGCGGTGCCAAAACACGAAACACTGAAGCTTTCTTT.

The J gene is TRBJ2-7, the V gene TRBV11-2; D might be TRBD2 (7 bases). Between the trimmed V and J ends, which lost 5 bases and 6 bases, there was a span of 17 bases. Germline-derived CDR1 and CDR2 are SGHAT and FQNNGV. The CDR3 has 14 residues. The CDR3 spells CASSLGGAFLEQYF. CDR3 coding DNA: TGTGCCAGCAGCCTGGGGGGGGCTTTCCTCGAGCAGTACTTC.

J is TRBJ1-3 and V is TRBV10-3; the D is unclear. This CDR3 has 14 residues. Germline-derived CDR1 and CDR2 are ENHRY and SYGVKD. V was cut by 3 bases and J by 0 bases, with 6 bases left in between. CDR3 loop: CAISDGLSGNTIYF. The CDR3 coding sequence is TGTGCCATCAGTGACGGACTCTCTGGAAACACCATATATTTT.

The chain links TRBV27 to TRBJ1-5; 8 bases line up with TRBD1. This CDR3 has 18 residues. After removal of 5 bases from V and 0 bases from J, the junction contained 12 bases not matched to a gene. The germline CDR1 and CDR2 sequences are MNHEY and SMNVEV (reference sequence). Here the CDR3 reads CASSPLGQGKISNQPQHF. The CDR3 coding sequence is TGTGCCAGCAGTCCATTAGGACAGGGAAAGATTAGCAATCAGCCCCAGCATTTT.

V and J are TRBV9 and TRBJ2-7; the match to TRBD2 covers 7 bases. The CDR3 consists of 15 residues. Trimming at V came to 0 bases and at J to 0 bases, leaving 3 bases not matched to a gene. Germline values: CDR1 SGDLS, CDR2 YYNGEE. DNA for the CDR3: TGTGCCAGCAGCGTAGGTAGCGGGTACTCCTACGAGCAGTACTTC. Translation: CASSVGSGYSYEQYF.

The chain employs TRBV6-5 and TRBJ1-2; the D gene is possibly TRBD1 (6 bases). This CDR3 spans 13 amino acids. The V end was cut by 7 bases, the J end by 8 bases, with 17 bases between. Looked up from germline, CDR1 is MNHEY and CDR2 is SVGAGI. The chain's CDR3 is CASTPRGRGGYTF. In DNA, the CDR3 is TGTGCCAGCACCCCTAGGGGGAGAGGAGGCTACACCTTC.

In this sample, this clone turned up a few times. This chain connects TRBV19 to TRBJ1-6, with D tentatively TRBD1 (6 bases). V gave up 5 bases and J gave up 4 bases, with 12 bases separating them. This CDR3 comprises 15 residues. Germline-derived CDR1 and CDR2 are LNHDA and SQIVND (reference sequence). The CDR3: CASSEGGSYNSPLHF. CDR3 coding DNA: TGTGCCAGTAGTGAGGGGGGGTCTTATAATTCACCCCTCCACTTT.

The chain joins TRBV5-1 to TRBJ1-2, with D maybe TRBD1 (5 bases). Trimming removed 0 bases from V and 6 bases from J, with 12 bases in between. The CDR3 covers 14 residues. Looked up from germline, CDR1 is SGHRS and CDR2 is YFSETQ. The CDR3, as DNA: TGCGCCAGCAGCTTGGTACCAGGGAAGGATGGCTACACCTTC. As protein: CASSLVPGKDGYTF.

CDR3 DNA sequence: TGCGCCAGCAGCCCCAGGGGGGATAGGTCCTACAATGAGCAGTTCTTC. Translation: CASSPRGDRSYNEQFF. This chain joins TRBV4-3 and TRBJ2-1; a possible D gene is TRBD1 (7 bases). Trimming pared 4 bases from V and 1 base from J, leaving 14 bases between. This CDR3 is 16 amino acids long. The V gene's germline CDR1 is LGHNA and CDR2 YSLEER.

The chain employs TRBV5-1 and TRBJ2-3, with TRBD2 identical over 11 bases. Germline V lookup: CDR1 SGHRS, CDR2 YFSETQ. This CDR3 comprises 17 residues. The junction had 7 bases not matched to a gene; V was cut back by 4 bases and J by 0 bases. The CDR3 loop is CASSGGGLAASTDTQYF. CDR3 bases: TGCGCCAGCAGCGGAGGGGGACTAGCGGCTAGCACAGATACGCAGTATTTT.

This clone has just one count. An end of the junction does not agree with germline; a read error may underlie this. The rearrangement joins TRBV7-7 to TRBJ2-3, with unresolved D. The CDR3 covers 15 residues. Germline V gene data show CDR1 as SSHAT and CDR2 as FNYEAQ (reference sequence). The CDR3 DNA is TGTGCTAGCAGCCTCGACTTGACCCGAGCCAATACGCAGTATTTT. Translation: CASSLDLTRANTQYF.

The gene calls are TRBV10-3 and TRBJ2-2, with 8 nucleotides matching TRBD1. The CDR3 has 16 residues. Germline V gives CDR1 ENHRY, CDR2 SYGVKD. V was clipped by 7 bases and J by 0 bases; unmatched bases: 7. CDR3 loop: CAITEPGQANTGELFF. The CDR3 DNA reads TGTGCCATCACCGAACCGGGACAGGCGAACACCGGGGAGCTGTTTTTT.

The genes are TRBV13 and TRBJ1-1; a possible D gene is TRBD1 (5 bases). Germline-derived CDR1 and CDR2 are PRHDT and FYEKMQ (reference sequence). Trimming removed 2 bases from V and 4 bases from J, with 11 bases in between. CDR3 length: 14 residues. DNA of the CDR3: TGTGCCAGCAGCTTATCGGGGGGACCCACTGAAGCTTTCTTT. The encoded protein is CASSLSGGPTEAFF.

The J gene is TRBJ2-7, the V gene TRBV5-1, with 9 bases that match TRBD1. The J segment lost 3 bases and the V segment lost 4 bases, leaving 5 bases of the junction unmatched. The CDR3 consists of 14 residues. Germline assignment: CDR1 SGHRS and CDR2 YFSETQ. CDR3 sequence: CASSPGTGSYEQYF. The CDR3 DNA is TGCGCCAGCAGCCCTGGGACAGGGAGCTACGAGCAGTACTTC. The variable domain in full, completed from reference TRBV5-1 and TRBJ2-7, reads KAGVTQTPRYLIKTRGQQVTLSCSPISGHRSVSWYQQTPGQGLQFLFEYFSETQRNKGNFPGRFSGRQFSNSRSEMNVSTLELGDSALYLCASSPGTGSYEQYFGPGTRLTVT.

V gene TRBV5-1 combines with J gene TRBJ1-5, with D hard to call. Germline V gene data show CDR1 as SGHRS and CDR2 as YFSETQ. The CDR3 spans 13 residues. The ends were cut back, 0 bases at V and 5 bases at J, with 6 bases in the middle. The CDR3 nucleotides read TGCGCCAGCAGCTTGGGGCCCGATCAGCCCCAGCATTTT. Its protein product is CASSLGPDQPQHF.

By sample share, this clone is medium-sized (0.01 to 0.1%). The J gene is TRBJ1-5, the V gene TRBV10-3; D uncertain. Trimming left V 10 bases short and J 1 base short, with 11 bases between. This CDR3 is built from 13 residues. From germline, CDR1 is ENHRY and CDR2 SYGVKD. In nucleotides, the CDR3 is TGTGCCACTATGGGCCTCAGCAATCAGCCCCAGCATTTT. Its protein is CATMGLSNQPQHF.

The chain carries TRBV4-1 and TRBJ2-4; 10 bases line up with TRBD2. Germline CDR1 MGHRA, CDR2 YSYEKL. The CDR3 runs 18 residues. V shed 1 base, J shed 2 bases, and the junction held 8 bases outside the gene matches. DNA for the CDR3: TGCGCCAGCAGCCAAGGGAGAGCGGGGGGGCGGTCCAAAAACATTCAGTACTTC. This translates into CASSQGRAGGRSKNIQYF.

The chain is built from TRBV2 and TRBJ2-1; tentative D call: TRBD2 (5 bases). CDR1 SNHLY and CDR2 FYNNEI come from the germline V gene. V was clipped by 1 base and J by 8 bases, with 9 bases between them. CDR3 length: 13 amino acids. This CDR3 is CASSEEGGYEQFF. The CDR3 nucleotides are TGTGCCAGCAGTGAAGAGGGCGGGTATGAGCAGTTCTTC.